This TCR beta chain was recovered during a study of vaccination and CD4 T cells after COVID-19. Whole-study context: Post-vaccination specimens were collected at a median of about 66 days following dose two (range 14 to 241). Overlapping peptides covering the spike proteins of SARS-CoV-2, HCoV-NL63, HCoV-OC43 and HCoV-229E were added to stimulate cells. Each control was exposed to a CEFX pool, an HIV-1 Nef pool, or no peptide at all.

CD4+ T cells that had been cultured provided DNA sequenced with the Oncomine TCR Beta short-read assay. TCRdb re-called the PCR reads with MiXCR, one entry per CDR3 protein. The profile shows around 13,000 distinct CDR3 sequences, roughly a quarter of them singletons. Of note for this clonotype: Its antigen is currently unknown.

The treatment denotes: roughly 10-day PBMC culture with coronavirus spike peptide pools or control peptides (ViraFEST assay). The clonotype comes from a human donor who received a COVID-19 vaccine. Sample: CD4+ T cells from blood, cultured in vitro, taken before SARS-CoV-2 vaccination.

The CDR3 sequence: CSARREAGLNYGYTF. The CDR3 coding sequence is TGCAGTGCTAGACGCGAAGCCGGGCTAAACTATGGCTACACCTTC. This chain uses TRBV20-1 with TRBJ1-2; D call uncertain. Germline CDR1 is DFQATT and CDR2 is SNEGSKA (reference sequence). The germline V and J ends were trimmed by 2 bases and 2 bases, with 15 bases remaining between them. The CDR3 spans 15 residues.